This TCR beta chain was identified during a study of cytomegalovirus exposure and HLA in healthy donors. Study-level information: As released early, the data held about 85 million unique TCRs from HLA-typed donors.

Notes on the study in general: There were several of the most significant clusters that appeared linked to common viral pathogens in a later analysis.

Primers included in the PCR were 60 Vbeta and 13 Jbeta primers. Using immunoSEQ multiplex PCR, the repertoire was profiled, and TCRdb retains in-frame clones only, with some absent. The sample includes about 160,000 clones, approximately 78% of them seen just once. All the people who gave samples were healthy bone marrow donors. Points on this clone: What it recognizes is unknown.

Source material: PBMCs. The TCR was taken from a girl aged 2-15 years in good health and CMV-seropositive.

The DNA of the CDR3 is TGTGCCAGCAGTTTGCAGAATCAGGGAGGCTATGGCTACACCTTC. This sequence encodes CASSLQNQGGYGYTF. V and J are TRBV27 and TRBJ1-2; D is possibly TRBD1 (5 bases). Per the germline V gene, CDR1 is MNHEY and CDR2 is SMNVEV (reference sequence). CDR3 length: 15 amino acids. The V end lost 3 bases, the J end lost 4 bases, and 15 bases lay between the germline ends.